This T cell receptor beta chain was retrieved from a study of Ad26.COV2.S vaccination and SARS-CoV-2 variants. Study overall: Each vaccinee took Ad26.COV2.S intramuscularly, once or twice 56 days apart.

Sequencing used immunoSEQ multiplex PCR; TCRdb keeps in-frame clones, though not all of them. The sample lists 300,000 to 350,000 clones, around four fifths occurring once. The length of the CDR3 is 15 residues. In germline, CDR1 is MGHDK, CDR2 SYGVNS. V was clipped by 8 bases and J by 7 bases, with 18 bases between them. Remarks on this clone: The antigen remains unidentified.

Findings and limits, study-wide: Vaccine recipients had higher spike-specific TCR breadth than placebo recipients.

Treatment described: roughly 18 received Ad26.COV2.S at low or high dose, single or two shots; about 5 received placebo; per-sample allocation not given. Each sample was drawn 63 days after the first injection (of vaccine or placebo). Donation was by an adult aged 18-55 years who was in Boston. Wuhan-strain SARS-CoV-2 spike was expressed by the Ad26 vector that made up the vaccine. This clonotype was sampled from a person between 18 and 65 years old who received the Ad26.COV2.S COVID-19 vaccine or a placebo. The J gene is TRBJ1-6, the V gene TRBV25-1; D possibly corresponds to TRBD1 (6 bases). Sample: peripheral blood, taken in a trial of Ad26.COV2.S vaccine versus placebo. Here the CDR3 DNA reads TGTGCCAGCGCCGAAGGGGGAGTGGAGAATTCACCCCTCCACTTT. It specifies CASAEGGVENSPLHF. Full variable domain (remainder filled in from reference TRBV25-1 and TRBJ1-6): EADIYQTPRYLVIGTGKKITLECSQTMGHDKMYWYQQDPGMELHLIHYSYGVNSTEKGDLSSESTVSRIRTEHFPLTLESARPSHTSQYLCASAEGGVENSPLHFGNGTRLTVT.